This TCR beta chain emerged from a study of blood T cells in healthy people across ages. A second PCR, run for about 7 to 12 cycles, used a sample-barcoded 5' primer plus a J-beta primer mix. TCRdb processed the 5' RACE reads anew with MiXCR; each CDR3 protein has one entry. The profile shows roughly 730,000 distinct CDR3 sequences, roughly 50% of them singletons. The germline gives CDR1 LGHDT, CDR2 YNNKEL (reference sequence). Germline trimming cut 4 bases from V and 4 bases from J; bases unmatched to any gene: 9. The CDR3 spans 15 residues. Extractions gave at least 6 micrograms of total RNA per sample.

The specimen sequenced was blood. The chain is built from TRBV3-1 and TRBJ1-2; 7 nucleotides align to TRBD1. This TCR came from a man in his forties or fifties in good health. The CDR3, as DNA: TGTGCCAGCAGCCTTTACAGGGGCGGGAGCTATGGCTACACCTTC. Translation gives CASSLYRGGSYGYTF.